The rows below give T cell receptor beta chains drawn from one sample of a study of patients and donors after allogeneic stem cell transplantation. TCRdb fed the RT-PCR reads into MiXCR, producing one record per CDR3 protein. The repertoire holds approximately 88,000 distinct CDR3 sequences, with approximately 5% as singletons. The sample comprised blood, either unsorted or a sorted T cell fraction (not recorded which). These receptors originate from a human donor who was either an allogeneic HSCT recipient or a stem cell or donor lymphocyte infusion donor (not recorded which). It is not recorded whose cells these are; they may come from a transplant donor. Both conserved end residues are trimmed from each CDR3.

v_gene: TRBV5-4
CDR3aa: ASSPRSGLGSYEQY

v_gene: TRBV7-2
CDR3aa: ASSLSGVSSYEQY

v_gene: TRBV4-2
CDR3aa: ASSYNPSDEQF

v_gene: TRBV2
CDR3aa: GSREGRANEKLF

v_gene: TRBV20-1
CDR3aa: SALGTDTQY

v_gene: TRBV20-1
CDR3aa: SARQGSVVEKLF

v_gene: TRBV19
CDR3aa: ASSTTHLADYEQY

v_gene: TRBV5-1
CDR3aa: ASSLALDRDPF

v_gene: TRBV7-2
CDR3aa: ASSFPVGTPYGYT

v_gene: TRBV5-1
CDR3aa: ASSPVPGLAGASYNEQF

v_gene: TRBV6-2/TRBV6-3
CDR3aa: ASSYSRAGGPREQY

v_gene: TRBV5-1
CDR3aa: ASSLQERDTQY

v_gene: TRBV6-5
CDR3aa: ASSYSRRLATGELF

v_gene: TRBV25-1
CDR3aa: ASSGGQLYYEQY

v_gene: TRBV24-1
CDR3aa: ATSDVYHEQF

v_gene: TRBV5-1
CDR3aa: ASSSALQGFTDTQY

v_gene: TRBV14
CDR3aa: ASSPLGAGITDTQY

v_gene: TRBV18
CDR3aa: ASSPQQDFQETQY

v_gene: TRBV20-1
CDR3aa: SARDPQAGDYGYT

v_gene: TRBV5-5
CDR3aa: ASSLQGGLSYGYT

v_gene: TRBV4-1
CDR3aa: ASSRNLRPDYGYT

v_gene: TRBV29-1
CDR3aa: SVVRDRGQPQH

v_gene: TRBV20-1
CDR3aa: SARPMGRGEQY

v_gene: TRBV3-1
CDR3aa: ASSQSETQY

v_gene: TRBV11-2
CDR3aa: ASKGGRGRARNTEAF

v_gene: TRBV6-1
CDR3aa: ASRLEGPGSQETQY

v_gene: TRBV5-6
CDR3aa: ASSPSGVGSGANVLT